This T cell receptor beta chain was observed in a study of spatial heterogeneity in lung cancer. Overall study: As counted in raw reads, each unique TCR and UMI combination appeared more than ten times on average.

Germline V CDR1 and CDR2: MNHEY, SVGAGI. V lost 7 bases to trimming and J lost 0 bases, with 10 bases between them. The CDR3 spans 14 residues. This clonotype was seen a few times. This sample's time point: sample taken at primary tumor resection. Donation came from roughly 72 patients with untreated early-stage non-small cell lung cancer. Without sorting, whole RNA was sequenced from tumor, nontumor lung or frozen PBMC. Every TCR cDNA molecule bore its own unique molecular identifier. MiXCR was run by TCRdb on the 5' RACE reads, yielding one entry per CDR3 protein. Of tens of thousands of distinct CDR3 sequences in the sample, less than 15% were seen once.

This clonotype was sampled from a male donor with early-stage non-small cell lung cancer. The rearrangement uses TRBV6-5 and TRBJ1-3, with no clear D. Here the sequenced sample was PBMCs, taken at surgery. As DNA, the CDR3 is TGTGCCAGCACCGGGCCTCGCTCTGGAAACACCATATATTTT. It translates to CASTGPRSGNTIYF.